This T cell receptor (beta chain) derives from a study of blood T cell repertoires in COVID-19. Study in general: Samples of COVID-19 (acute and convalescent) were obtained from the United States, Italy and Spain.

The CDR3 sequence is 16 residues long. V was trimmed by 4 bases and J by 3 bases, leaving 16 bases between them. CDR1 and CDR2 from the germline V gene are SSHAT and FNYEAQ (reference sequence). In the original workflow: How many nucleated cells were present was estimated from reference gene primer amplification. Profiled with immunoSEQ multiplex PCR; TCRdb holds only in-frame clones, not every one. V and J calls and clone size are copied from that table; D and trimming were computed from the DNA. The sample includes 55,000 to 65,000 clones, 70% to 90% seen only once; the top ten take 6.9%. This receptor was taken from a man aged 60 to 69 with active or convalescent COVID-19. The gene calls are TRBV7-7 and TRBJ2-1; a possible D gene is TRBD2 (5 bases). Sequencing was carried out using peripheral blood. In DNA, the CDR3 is TGTGCCAGCAGCTACTACGAGGGAGTCGGCTACAATGAGCAGTTCTTC. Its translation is CASSYYEGVGYNEQFF.